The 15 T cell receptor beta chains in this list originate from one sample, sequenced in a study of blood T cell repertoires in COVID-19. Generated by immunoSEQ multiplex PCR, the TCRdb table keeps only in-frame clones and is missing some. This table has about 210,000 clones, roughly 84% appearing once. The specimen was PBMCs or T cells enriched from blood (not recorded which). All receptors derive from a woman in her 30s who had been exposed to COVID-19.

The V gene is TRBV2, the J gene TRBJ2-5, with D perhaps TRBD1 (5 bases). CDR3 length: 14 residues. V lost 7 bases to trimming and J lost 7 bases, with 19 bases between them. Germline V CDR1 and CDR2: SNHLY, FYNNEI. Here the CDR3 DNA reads TGTGCCAGCACCAGGACGACAGAGCATGGGACCCAGTACTTC. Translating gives CASTRTTEHGTQYF.

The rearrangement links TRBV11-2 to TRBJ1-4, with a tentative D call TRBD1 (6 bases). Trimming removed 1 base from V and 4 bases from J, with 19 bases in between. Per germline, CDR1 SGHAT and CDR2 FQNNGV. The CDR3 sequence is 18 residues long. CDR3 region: CASSLGSVGRGDNEKLFF. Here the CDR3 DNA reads TGTGCCAGCAGCTTAGGCTCTGTGGGCAGGGGCGATAATGAAAAACTGTTTTTT.

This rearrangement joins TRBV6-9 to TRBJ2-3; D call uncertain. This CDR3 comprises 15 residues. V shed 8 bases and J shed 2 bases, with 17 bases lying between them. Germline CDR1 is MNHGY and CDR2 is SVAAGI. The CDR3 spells CASWHAADSTDTQYF. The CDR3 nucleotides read TGTGCCAGCTGGCATGCTGCCGATTCCACAGATACGCAGTATTTT.

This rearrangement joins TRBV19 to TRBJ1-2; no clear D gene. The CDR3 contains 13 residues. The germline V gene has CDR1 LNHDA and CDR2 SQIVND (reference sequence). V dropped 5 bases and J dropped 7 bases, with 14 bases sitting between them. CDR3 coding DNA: TGTGCCAGTAGTCGGGAGGGTTTCAGTGGCTACACCTTC. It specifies CASSREGFSGYTF.

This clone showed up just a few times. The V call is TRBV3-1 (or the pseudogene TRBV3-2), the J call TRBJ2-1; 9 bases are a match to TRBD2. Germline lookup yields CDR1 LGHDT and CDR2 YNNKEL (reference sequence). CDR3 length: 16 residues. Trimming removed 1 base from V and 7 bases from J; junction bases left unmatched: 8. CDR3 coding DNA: TGTGCCAGCAGCCAAGGAGGCGGGGGGGCCAGGAATGAGCAGTTCTTC. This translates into CASSQGGGGARNEQFF.

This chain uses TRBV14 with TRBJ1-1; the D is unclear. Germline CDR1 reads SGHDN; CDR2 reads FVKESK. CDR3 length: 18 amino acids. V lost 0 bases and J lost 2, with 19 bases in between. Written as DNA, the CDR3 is TGTGCCAGCAGCCAAGAGGGAAAGTTACTAGGGAATAACACTGAAGCTTTCTTT. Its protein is CASSQEGKLLGNNTEAFF.

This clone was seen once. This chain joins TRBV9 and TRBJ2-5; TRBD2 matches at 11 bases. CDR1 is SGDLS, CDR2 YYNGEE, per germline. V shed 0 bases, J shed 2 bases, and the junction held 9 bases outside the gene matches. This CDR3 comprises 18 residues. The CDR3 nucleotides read TGTGCCAGCAGCGTAGACGAGGGGACTAGCGGACTACAAGAGACCCAGTACTTC. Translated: CASSVDEGTSGLQETQYF. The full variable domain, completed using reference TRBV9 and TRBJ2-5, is DSGVTQTPKHLITATGQRVTLRCSPRSGDLSVYWYQQSLDQGLQFLIQYYNGEERAKGNILERFSAQQFPDLHSELNLSSLELGDSALYFCASSVDEGTSGLQETQYFGPGTRLLVL.

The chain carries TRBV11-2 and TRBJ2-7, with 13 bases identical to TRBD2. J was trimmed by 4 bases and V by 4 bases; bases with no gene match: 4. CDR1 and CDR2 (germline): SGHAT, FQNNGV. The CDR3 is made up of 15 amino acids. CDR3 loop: CASSSGLAGTYEQYF. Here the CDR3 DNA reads TGTGCCAGCAGCTCGGGACTAGCGGGGACATACGAGCAGTACTTC.

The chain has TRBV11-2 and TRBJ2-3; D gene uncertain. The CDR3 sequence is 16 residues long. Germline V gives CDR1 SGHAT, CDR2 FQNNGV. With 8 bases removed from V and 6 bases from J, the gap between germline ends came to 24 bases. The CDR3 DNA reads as TGTGCCAGCCGCCAACCCTATCACCGGTTTCGGGATACGCAGTATTTT. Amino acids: CASRQPYHRFRDTQYF.

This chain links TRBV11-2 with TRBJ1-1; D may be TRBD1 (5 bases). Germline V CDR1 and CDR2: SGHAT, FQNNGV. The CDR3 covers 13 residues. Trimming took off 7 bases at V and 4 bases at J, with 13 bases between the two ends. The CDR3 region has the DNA TGTGCCAGCATCAAAGGAGGGACCACTGAAGCTTTCTTT. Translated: CASIKGGTTEAFF. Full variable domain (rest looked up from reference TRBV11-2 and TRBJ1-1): EAGVAQSPRYKIIEKRQSVAFWCNPISGHATLYWYQQILGQGPKLLIQFQNNGVVDDSQLPKDRFSAERLKGVDSTLKIQPAKLEDSAVYLCASIKGGTTEAFFGQGTRLTVV.

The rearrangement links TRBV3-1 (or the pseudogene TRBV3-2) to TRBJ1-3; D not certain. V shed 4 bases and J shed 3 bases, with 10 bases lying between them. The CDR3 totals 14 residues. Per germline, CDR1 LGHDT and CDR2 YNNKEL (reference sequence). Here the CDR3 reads CASSLNSYGNTIYF. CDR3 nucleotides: TGTGCCAGCAGCCTGAACAGTTATGGAAACACCATATATTTT.

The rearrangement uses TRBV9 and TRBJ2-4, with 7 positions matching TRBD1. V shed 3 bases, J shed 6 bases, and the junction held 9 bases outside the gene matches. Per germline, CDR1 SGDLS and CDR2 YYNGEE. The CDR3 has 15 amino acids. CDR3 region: CASSGTRQGINIQYF. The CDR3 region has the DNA TGTGCCAGCAGCGGGACCAGACAGGGAATAAACATTCAGTACTTC.

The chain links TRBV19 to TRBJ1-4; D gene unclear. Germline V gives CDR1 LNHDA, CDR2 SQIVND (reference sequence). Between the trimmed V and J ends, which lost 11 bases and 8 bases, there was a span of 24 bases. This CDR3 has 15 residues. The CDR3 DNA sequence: TGTGCCTCCTCGTTGAGGTTGCTTGATAACGAAAAACTGTTTTTT. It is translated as CASSLRLLDNEKLFF.

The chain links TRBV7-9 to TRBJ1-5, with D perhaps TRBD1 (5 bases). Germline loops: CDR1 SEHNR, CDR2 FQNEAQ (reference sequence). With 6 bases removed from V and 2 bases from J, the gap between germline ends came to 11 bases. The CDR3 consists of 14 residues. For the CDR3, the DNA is TGTGCCAGCAGACCTTCGGGGGGCAATCAGCCCCAGCATTTT. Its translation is CASRPSGGNQPQHF.

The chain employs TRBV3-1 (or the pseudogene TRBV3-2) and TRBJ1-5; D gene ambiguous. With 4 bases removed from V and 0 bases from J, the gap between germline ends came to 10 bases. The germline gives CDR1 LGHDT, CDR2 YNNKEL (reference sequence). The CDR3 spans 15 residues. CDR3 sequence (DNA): TGTGCCAGCAGCCTTAGCGGGTTTAGCAATCAGCCCCAGCATTTT. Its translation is CASSLSGFSNQPQHF.